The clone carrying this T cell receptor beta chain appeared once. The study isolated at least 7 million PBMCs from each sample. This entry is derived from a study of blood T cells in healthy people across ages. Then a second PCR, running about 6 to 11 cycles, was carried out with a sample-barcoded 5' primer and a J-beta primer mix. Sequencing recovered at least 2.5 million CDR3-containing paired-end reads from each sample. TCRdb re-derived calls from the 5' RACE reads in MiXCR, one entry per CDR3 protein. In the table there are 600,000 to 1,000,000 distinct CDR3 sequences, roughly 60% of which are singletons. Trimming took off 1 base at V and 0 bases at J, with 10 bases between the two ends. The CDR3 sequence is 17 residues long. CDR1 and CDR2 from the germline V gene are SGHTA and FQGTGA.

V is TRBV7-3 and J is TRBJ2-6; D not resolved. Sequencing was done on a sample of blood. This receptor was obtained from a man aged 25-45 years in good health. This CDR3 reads CASSLSVSNSGANVLTF. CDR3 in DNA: TGTGCCAGCAGCTTAAGTGTCAGCAACTCTGGGGCCAACGTCCTGACTTTC.